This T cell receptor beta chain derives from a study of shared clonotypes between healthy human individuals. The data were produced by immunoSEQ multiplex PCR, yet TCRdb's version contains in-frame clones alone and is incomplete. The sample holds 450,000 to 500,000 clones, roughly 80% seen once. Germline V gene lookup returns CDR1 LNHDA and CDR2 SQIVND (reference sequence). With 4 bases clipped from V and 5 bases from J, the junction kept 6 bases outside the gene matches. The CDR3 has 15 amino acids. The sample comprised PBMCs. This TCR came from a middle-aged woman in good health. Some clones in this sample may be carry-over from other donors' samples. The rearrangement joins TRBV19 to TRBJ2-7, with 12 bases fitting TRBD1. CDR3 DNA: TGTGCCAGTAGTACACCGGGACAGGGGGCTAACGAGCAGTACTTC. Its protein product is CASSTPGQGANEQYF.